Listed here is a single TCR beta chain. The target of this receptor is not known. Per-nucleotide qualities are absent, and no much larger clonotype sits a single base away. Using the deep immunoSEQ assay, TCR CDR3 regions were amplified from genomic DNA by multiplex PCR. For each cell subset, the extracted genomic DNA was distributed evenly across all wells of several immunoSEQ 96-well plates, and each plate served as one replicate. For unsorted PBMC, roughly 0.3 ug genomic DNA, equal to roughly 33,000 T cell genomes, was loaded into each replicate PCR. Unsorted PBMC genomic DNA was sequenced across ten immunoSEQ deep assay plates. Purified libraries were measured with a Qubit 3.0 fluorometer, size-checked on a Bioanalyzer 2100, and measured again with the KAPA Library Quantification kit. A separate single-read 150-cycle Illumina NextSeq 550 flow cell was used to sequence each immunoSEQ 96-well plate. In the authors' own workflow: Because the immunoSEQ output included only junctional sequences and no quality scores, the filtering could not be the same as the filtering used for full-length reads. To assign V/J genes and CDR3, sequences were annotated against IMGT germline references using PyIR, a Python wrapper for IgBLAST v1.9. Reads were removed for weak V/J assignments (E-value above 1e-6), missing CDR3, stop codons, out-of-frame junctions, or ambiguous translated residues. V3J clonotypes were defined by identical inferred V gene, J gene, and CDR3 amino acid sequence. Percentage overlap between repertoires was computed as shared unique clonotypes divided by the size of the smaller repertoire. RTK rarefaction, the Chao1 estimator, and Recon v2.1 estimates of unobserved clonotypes were used to assess repertoire richness. Not all clones reach the TCRdb copy of this immuneACCESS table, which keeps in-frame sequences only. Checked studies attribute under half of the gap to unresolved V genes and leave the rest unexplained. That table gives V, J and clone size, and the DNA gave D and trimming. The sample table lists fewer than 550,000 clones, approximately 79% of them with a count of one. Under 15% of the sample is taken by the ten largest.

The donors were healthy, HIV-negative adults who had no recently reported acute infections or vaccinations. Every donor was a Caucasian adult living in Nashville, Tennessee, USA. In the unsorted samples, 70 million to 90 million PBMCs were counted, and genomic DNA was extracted using the QIAamp DNA Blood Mini kit. Blood was collected by leukapheresis, and PBMCs were isolated by Ficoll-Histopaque density gradient centrifugation and then cryopreserved in liquid nitrogen vapor phase. The data derive from a study of shared clonotypes between healthy human individuals (dated by TCRdb to between 2020 and 2021). About the investigation overall: A couple of women and three men aged 18 to 49 years were included in the cohort. To estimate repertoire size and how much clonotypes are shared between individuals, the study performed deep sequencing of blood TCR repertoires from roughly five healthy adults. To increase sequencing depth and limit assay-specific biases, TCR repertoire library preparation and sequencing were carried out by different laboratories using diverse techniques. Between about 0.85 and 10 billion PBMCs per donor were obtained by leukapheresis.

Overall results and qualifications from the work: Pairwise subsampling led to the expectation that sequencing depth would affect the degree of clonotype sharing among donors. Sampling was restricted to blood, and TCR repertoires in tissue are likely to differ from TCR repertoires in blood. Because the study included a small number of donors, the genetic and exposure-history diversity represented was limited.

The sequencing sample was made of PBMCs. The clonotype comes from a woman between 40 and 50 years old in good health. Some clones in this sample may be carry-over from other donors' samples.

The DNA is TGTGCCAGCAGCCGGACTAGCGGGTACACCGGGGAGCTGTTTTTT. Its protein product is CASSRTSGYTGELFF. Recombination connected TRBV9 to TRBJ2-2; 11 bases in the middle match TRBD2. Including the terminal cysteine and phenylalanine, the CDR3 comprises 15 residues. Only CDR3 DNA remains: 45 bases, in frame from the first base. Per the germline V gene, SGDLS is the CDR1 and YYNGEE is the CDR2. V ends up 4 bases short and J 3 bases short, with an unmatched junction base count of 2.